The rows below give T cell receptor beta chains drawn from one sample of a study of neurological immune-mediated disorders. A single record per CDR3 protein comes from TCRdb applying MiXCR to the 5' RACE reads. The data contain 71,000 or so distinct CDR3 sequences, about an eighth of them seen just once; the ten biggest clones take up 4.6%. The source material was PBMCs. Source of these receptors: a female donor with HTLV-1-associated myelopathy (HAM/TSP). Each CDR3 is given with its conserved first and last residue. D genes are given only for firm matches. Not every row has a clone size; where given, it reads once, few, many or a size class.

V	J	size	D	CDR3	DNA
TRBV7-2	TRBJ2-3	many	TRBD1	CASSLDRGGNTQYF	TGTGCCAGCAGCTTAGACAGGGGCGGAAATACGCAGTATTTT
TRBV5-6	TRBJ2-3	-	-	CASSPRIHTDTQYF	TGTGCCAGCAGCCCTAGGATCCACACAGATACGCAGTATTTT
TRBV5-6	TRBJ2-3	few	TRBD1	CASRRDRTDTQYF	TGTGCCAGCAGGCGGGACAGGACAGATACGCAGTATTTT
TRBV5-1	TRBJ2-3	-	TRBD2	CASSYGGSSGGTTDTQYF	TGCGCCAGCAGCTACGGTGGTTCTAGCGGGGGGACCACAGATACGCAGTATTTT
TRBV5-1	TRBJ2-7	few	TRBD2	CASSLGRASNEQYF	TGCGCCAGCAGTCTCGGGAGGGCCTCCAACGAGCAGTACTTC
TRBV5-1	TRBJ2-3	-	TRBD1	CASSLTDRGTDTQYF	TGCGCCAGCAGCTTGACGGACAGGGGAACAGATACGCAGTATTTT
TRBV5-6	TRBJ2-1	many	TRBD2	CASSAGLAGYNEQFF	TGTGCCAGCAGCGCGGGACTAGCGGGGTACAATGAGCAGTTCTTC
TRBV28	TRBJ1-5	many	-	CASFQGFNQPQHF	TGTGCCAGTTTTCAGGGTTTCAATCAGCCCCAGCATTTT
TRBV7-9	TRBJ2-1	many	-	CASSPLGGYNEQFF	TGTGCCAGCAGCCCGCTGGGTGGGTACAATGAGCAGTTCTTC
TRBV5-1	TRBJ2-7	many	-	CASGADTYEQYF	TGCGCCAGCGGGGCGGATACCTACGAGCAGTACTTC
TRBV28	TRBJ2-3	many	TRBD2	CASSSAVSGGAADTQYF	TGTGCCAGCAGTTCTGCCGTTAGCGGGGGGGCAGCAGATACGCAGTATTTT
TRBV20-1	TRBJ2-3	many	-	CSARVAGAGDTQYF	TGCAGTGCTAGAGTAGCAGGGGCGGGAGATACGCAGTATTTT
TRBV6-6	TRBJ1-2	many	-	CASSYGRGYTF	TGTGCCAGCAGTTATGGTAGAGGCTACACCTTC
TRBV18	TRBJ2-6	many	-	CASSPPAGAGANVLTF	TGTGCCAGCTCACCACCAGCAGGGGCTGGGGCCAACGTCCTGACTTTC
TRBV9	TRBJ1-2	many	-	CASSVVGQGYGYTF	TGTGCCAGCAGCGTAGTTGGGCAGGGGTATGGCTACACCTTC
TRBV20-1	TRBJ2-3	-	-	CSARDVAADTQYF	TGCAGTGCTAGAGATGTGGCCGCAGATACGCAGTATTTT
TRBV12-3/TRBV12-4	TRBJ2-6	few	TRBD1	CASSPELGGVGANVLTF	TGTGCCAGCAGTCCGGAATTAGGGGGCGTAGGGGCCAACGTCCTGACTTTC
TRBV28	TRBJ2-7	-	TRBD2	CASRLRGGATYEQYF	TGTGCCAGCAGACTTCGGGGGGGGGCCACCTACGAGCAGTACTTC
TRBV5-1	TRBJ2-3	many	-	CASSLTSPSTDTQYF	TGCGCCAGCAGCTTGACTTCCCCTAGCACAGATACGCAGTATTTT
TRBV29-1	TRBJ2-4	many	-	CSVGTGTGNIQYF	TGCAGCGTGGGTACAGGGACGGGTAACATTCAGTACTTC
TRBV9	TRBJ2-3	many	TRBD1	CASSPGQPTDTQYF	TGTGCCAGCAGCCCGGGACAGCCCACAGATACGCAGTATTTT
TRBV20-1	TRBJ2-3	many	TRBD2	CSARSGGNSDTQYF	TGCAGTGCTAGAAGCGGGGGTAATTCAGATACGCAGTATTTT
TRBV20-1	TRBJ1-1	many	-	CSATSDWATNTEAFF	TGCAGTGCTACTTCGGACTGGGCGACGAACACTGAAGCTTTCTTT
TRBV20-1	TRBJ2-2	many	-	CSASWGPGNTGELFF	TGCAGTGCTAGTTGGGGTCCCGGGAACACCGGGGAGCTGTTTTTT
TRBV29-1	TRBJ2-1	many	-	CSVVLGQLLRDNEQFF	TGCAGCGTTGTTCTTGGACAATTATTAAGGGACAATGAGCAGTTCTTC
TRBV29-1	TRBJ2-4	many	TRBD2	CSVVAGGPQNIQYF	TGCAGCGTTGTAGCGGGGGGGCCTCAAAACATTCAGTACTTC
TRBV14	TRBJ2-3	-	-	CASSQKQGYPTDTQYF	TGTGCCAGCAGCCAGAAGCAGGGATACCCCACAGATACGCAGTATTTT
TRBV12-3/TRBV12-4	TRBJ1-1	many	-	CASSLLAGSTEAFF	TGTGCCAGCAGTTTACTTGCAGGGAGCACTGAAGCTTTCTTT
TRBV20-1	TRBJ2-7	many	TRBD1	CSAEDRGPTYEQYF	TGCAGTGCGGAGGACAGGGGGCCTACCTACGAGCAGTACTTC
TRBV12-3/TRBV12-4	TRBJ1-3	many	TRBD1	CASSLAQGQGSGNTIYF	TGTGCCAGCAGTTTAGCGCAGGGACAGGGGTCTGGAAACACCATATATTTT
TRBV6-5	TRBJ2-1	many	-	CASSTLGGEQFF	TGTGCCAGCAGTACCCTCGGGGGTGAGCAGTTCTTC
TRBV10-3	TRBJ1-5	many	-	CAIPQRYSNQPQHF	TGTGCCATCCCGCAGCGTTATAGCAATCAGCCCCAGCATTTT
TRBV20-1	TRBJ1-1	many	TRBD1	CSAFGQGAPNTEAFF	TGCAGTGCTTTCGGACAGGGGGCGCCGAACACTGAAGCTTTCTTT
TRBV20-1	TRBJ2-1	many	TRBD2	CSASSSGGPQSYNEQFF	TGCAGTGCTAGCTCGAGCGGGGGGCCTCAAAGCTACAATGAGCAGTTCTTC